This TCR beta chain came from a study of blood T cell repertoires in COVID-19. Overall study context: T cells, B-cell-depleted T cells, or PBMCs provided the cDNA or gDNA that served as material.

CDR1 is SGHRS, CDR2 YFSETQ, per germline. CDR3 length: 16 residues. With V trimmed by 4 bases and J by 5 bases, 13 bases remained unmatched. This clone was observed a single time. Study processing details: Estimation of nucleated cell counts was performed using reference gene primer amplification. The assay was immunoSEQ multiplex PCR, and TCRdb's table has in-frame clones only and misses some. For V, J and clone size, that table is used; D and trimming come from the DNA. The sample yields about 35,000 clones, under 90% seen once. The rearrangement uses TRBV5-1 and TRBJ2-3, with 7 bases lining up with TRBD2. The sequence was collected from a man over 45 with acute or convalescent COVID-19. The sample comprised peripheral blood. The CDR3 spells CASSPRPGGSIDTQYF. Written as DNA, the CDR3 is TGCGCCAGCAGCCCCCGTCCGGGGGGTTCCATAGATACGCAGTATTTT.